The 2 T cell receptor beta chains below all came from one sample that was sequenced in a study of control samples from healthy donors and cancer patients. TCRdb's copy holds only in-frame clones and misses some; the assay was immunoSEQ multiplex PCR. The table has around 140,000 clones, around nine tenths seen once; the top ten hold less than 6%. Sequencing was performed on blood. The origin of the receptors is a man between 18 and 35 years old in good health.

The CDR3, as DNA: TGTGCCAGCAGCTTAGCCGACAACTCTGGAAACACCATATATTTT. It encodes CASSLADNSGNTIYF. V usage is TRBV7-9 and J usage is TRBJ1-3; no clear D. The length of the CDR3 is 15 residues. Germline CDR1 is SEHNR and CDR2 is FQNEAQ (reference sequence). V lost 0 bases and J 0 bases, leaving 6 bases between the germline ends.

The V and J genes are TRBV5-4 and TRBJ2-5; 9 bases are a match to TRBD2. CDR3 length: 16 amino acids. V was pared by 3 bases and J by 6 bases, with 12 bases of the junction left unmatched. Germline assignment: CDR1 SGHNT and CDR2 YYREEE (reference sequence). The CDR3 region is CASSYAGGQREKTQYF. The CDR3 nucleotides read TGTGCCAGCAGCTACGCGGGGGGGCAGCGGGAAAAGACCCAGTACTTC.